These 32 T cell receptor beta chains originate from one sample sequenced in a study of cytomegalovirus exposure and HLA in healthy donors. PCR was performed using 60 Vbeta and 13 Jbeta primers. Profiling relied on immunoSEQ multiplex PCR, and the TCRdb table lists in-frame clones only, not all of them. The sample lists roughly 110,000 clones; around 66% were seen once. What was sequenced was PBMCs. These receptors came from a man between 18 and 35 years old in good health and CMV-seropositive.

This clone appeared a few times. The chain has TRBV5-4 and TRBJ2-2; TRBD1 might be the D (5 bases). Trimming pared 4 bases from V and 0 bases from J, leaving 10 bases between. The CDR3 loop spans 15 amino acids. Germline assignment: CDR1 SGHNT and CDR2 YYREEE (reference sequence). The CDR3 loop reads CASSRRAPNTGELFF. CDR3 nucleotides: TGTGCCAGCAGCCGCAGGGCACCGAACACCGGGGAGCTGTTTTTT.

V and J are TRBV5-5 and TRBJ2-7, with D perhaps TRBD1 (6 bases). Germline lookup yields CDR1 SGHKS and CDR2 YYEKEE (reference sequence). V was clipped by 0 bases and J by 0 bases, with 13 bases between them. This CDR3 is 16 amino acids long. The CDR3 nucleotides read TGTGCCAGCAGCTTGGCCGGGCAGGGGCACTCCTACGAGCAGTACGTC. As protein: CASSLAGQGHSYEQYV.

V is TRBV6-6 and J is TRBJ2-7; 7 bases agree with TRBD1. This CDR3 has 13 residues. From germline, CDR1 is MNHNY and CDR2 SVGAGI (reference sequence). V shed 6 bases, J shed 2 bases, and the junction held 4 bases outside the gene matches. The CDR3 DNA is TGTGCCAGCAGCCGGGACAGAACCTACGAGCAGTACTTC. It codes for CASSRDRTYEQYF.

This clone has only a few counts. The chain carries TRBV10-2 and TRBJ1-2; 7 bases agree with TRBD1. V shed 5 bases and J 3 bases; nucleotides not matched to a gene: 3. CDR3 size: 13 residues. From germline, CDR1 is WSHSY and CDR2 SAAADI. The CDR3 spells CASSPDRDYGYTF. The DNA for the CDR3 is TGCGCCAGCAGTCCTGACAGGGACTATGGCTACACCTTC.

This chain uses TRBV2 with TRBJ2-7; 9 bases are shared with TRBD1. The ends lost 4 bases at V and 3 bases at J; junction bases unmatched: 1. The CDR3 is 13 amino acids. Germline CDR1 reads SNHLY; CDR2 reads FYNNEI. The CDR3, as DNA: TGTGCCAGCAGTGGGGACAGGGTCTACGAGCAGTACGTC. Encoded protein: CASSGDRVYEQYV.

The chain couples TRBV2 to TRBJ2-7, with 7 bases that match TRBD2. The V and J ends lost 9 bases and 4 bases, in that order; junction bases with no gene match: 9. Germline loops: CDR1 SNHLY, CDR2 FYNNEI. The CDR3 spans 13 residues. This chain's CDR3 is CASGEGKQYEQYV. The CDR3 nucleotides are TGTGCCAGTGGGGAGGGGAAGCAGTACGAGCAGTACGTC.

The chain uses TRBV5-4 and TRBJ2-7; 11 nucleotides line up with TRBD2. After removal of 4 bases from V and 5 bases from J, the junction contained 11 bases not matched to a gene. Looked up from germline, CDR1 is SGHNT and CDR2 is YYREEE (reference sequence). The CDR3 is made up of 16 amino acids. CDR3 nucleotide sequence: TGTGCCAGCAGCGCACAACTAGCGGGGGTTAGCAACGAGCAGTACTTC. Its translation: CASSAQLAGVSNEQYF.

The CDR3 is CASSPIASQETQYF. The CDR3 DNA reads TGTGCCAGCTCACCAATAGCGTCCCAAGAGACCCAGTACTTC. This chain joins TRBV18 and TRBJ2-5; maybe TRBD2 (5 bases). Germline loops: CDR1 KGHSH, CDR2 LQKENI. V was clipped by 2 bases and J by 1 base, with 8 bases between them. This CDR3 is built from 14 residues. Based on the CDR3 plus reference TRBV18 and TRBJ2-5, the full variable domain is NAGVMQNPRHLVRRRGQEARLRCSPMKGHSHVYWYRQLPEEGLKFMVYLQKENIIDESGMPKERFSAEFPKEGPSILRIQQVVRGDSAAYFCASSPIASQETQYFGPGTRLLVL.

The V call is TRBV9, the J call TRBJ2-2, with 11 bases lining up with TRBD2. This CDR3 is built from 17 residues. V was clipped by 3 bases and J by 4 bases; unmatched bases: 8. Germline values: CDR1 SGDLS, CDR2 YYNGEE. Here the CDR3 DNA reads TGTGCCAGCAGCGCGGTAGCGGGGGGGCCCGTCACCGGGGAGCTGTTTTTT. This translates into CASSAVAGGPVTGELFF.

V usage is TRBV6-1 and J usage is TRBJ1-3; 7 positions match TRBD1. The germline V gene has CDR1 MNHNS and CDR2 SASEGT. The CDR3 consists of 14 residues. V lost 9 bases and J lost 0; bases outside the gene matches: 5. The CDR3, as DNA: TGTGCCAGTGCGGGACAGACCTCTGGAAACACCATATATTTT. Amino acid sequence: CASAGQTSGNTIYF.

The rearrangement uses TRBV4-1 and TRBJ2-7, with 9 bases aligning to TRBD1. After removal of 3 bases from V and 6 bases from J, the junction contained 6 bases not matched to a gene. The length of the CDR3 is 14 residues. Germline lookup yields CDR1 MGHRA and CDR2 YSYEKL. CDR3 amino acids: CASSHDRGSLEQYV. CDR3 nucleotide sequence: TGCGCCAGCAGCCACGACAGGGGGTCGCTCGAGCAGTACGTC.

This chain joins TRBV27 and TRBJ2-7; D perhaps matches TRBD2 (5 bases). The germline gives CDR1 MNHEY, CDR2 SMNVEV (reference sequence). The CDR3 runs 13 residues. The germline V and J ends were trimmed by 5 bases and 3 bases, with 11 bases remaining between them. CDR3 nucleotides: TGTGCCAGCAGTGGAGCGGCGAACTACGAGCAGTACTTC. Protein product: CASSGAANYEQYF.

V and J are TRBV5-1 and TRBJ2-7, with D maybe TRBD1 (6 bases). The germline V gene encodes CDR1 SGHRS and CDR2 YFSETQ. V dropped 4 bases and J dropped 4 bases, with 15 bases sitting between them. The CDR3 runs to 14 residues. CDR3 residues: CASSMTGQSYEQYF. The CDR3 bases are TGCGCCAGCAGCATGACTGGACAGTCGTACGAGCAGTACTTC. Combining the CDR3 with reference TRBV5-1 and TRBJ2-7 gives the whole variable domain KAGVTQTPRYLIKTRGQQVTLSCSPISGHRSVSWYQQTPGQGLQFLFEYFSETQRNKGNFPGRFSGRQFSNSRSEMNVSTLELGDSALYLCASSMTGQSYEQYFGPGTRLTVT.

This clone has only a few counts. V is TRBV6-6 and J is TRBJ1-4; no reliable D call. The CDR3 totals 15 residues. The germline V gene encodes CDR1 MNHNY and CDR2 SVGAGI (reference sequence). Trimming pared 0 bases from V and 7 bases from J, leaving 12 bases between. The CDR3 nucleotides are TGTGCCAGCAGTTACTCACCCGTGAGTGTTGAAAAACTGTTTTTT. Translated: CASSYSPVSVEKLFF.

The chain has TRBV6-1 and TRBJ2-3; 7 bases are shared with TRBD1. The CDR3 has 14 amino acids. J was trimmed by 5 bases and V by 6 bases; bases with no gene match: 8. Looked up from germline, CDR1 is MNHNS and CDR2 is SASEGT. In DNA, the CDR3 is TGTGCCAGCAGCCGGGACAGTAGAATAGATACGCAGTATTTT. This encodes CASSRDSRIDTQYF.

CDR3 in amino acids: CASSLRQGKANYGYTF. The CDR3 nucleotides are TGTGCCAGCAGTTTAAGGCAGGGGAAAGCTAACTATGGCTACACCTTC. The chain carries TRBV27 and TRBJ1-2, with a tentative D call TRBD1 (6 bases). Looked up from germline, CDR1 is MNHEY and CDR2 is SMNVEV (reference sequence). V was pared by 2 bases and J by 0 bases, with 13 bases between. The CDR3 is 16 amino acids.

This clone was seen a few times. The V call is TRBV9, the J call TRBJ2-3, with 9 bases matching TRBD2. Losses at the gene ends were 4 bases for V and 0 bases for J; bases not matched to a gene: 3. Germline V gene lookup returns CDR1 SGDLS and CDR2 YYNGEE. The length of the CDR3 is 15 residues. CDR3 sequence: CASSPRGGSTDTQYF. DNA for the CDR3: TGTGCCAGCAGCCCGCGGGGGGGAAGCACAGATACGCAGTATTTT.

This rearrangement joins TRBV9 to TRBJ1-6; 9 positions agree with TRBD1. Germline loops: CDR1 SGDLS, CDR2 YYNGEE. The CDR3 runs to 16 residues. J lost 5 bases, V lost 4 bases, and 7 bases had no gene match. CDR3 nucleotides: TGTGCCAGCAGCTCGACAGGGGGGGGAGATAATTCACCCCTCCACTTT. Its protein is CASSSTGGGDNSPLHF.

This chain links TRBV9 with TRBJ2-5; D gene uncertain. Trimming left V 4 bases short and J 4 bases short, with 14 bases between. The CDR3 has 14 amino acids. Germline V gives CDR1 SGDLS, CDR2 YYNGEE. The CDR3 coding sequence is TGTGCCAGCAGCCCGTCCCCCCCCCGAGAGACCCAGTACTTC. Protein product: CASSPSPPRETQYF.

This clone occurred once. The CDR3 protein is CASSQSLGQGDETQYF. The CDR3 DNA follows: TGTGCCAGCAGCCAATCTTTGGGACAGGGGGACGAGACCCAGTACTTC. The chain has TRBV14 and TRBJ2-5; 11 bases agree with TRBD1. V was pared by 2 bases and J by 5 bases, with 7 bases of the junction left unmatched. Germline V gene data show CDR1 as SGHDN and CDR2 as FVKESK. This CDR3 has 16 residues.

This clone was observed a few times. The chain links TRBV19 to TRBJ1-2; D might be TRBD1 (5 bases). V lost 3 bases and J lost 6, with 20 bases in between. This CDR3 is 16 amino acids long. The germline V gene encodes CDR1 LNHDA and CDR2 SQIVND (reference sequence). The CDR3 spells CASSIRRDSPLNGYTF. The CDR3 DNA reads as TGTGCCAGTAGTATCAGGCGCGACAGTCCACTTAATGGCTACACCTTC.

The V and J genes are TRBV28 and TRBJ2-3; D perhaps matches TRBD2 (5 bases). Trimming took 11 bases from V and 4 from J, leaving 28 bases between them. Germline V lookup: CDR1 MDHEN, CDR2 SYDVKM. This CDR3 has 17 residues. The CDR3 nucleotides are TGTGCCGTAATCGCGGGTGGCTCCCTCCCGACCCCAGATACGCAGTATTTT. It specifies CAVIAGGSLPTPDTQYF.

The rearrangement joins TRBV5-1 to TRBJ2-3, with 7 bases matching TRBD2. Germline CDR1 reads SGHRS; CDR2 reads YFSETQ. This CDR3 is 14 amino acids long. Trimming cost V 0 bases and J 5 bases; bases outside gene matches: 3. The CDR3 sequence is CASSLETSEDTQYF. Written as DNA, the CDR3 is TGCGCCAGCAGCTTGGAAACTAGCGAAGATACGCAGTATTTT.

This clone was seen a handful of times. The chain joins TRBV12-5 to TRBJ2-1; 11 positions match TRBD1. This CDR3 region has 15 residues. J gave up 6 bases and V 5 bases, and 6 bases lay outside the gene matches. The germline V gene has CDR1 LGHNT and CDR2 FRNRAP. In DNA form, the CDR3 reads TGTGCTAGTGGTCCTGGGACAGGGGGGGGCAATGAGCAGTTCTTC. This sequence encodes CASGPGTGGGNEQFF.

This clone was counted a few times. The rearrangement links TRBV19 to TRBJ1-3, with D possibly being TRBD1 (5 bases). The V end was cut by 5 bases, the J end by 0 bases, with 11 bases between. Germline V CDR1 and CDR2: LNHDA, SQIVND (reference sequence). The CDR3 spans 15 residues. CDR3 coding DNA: TGTGCCAGTAGTGCGGACATTAACTCTGGAAACACCATATATTTT. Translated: CASSADINSGNTIYF. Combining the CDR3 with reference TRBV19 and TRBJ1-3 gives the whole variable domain DGGITQSPKYLFRKEGQNVTLSCEQNLNHDAMYWYRQDPGQGLRLIYYSQIVNDFQKGDIAEGYSVSREKKESFPLTVTSAQKNPTAFYLCASSADINSGNTIYFGEGSWLTVV.

For the CDR3, the DNA is TGTGCCAGCAGCCCCCCGGGGATTAATGAAAAACTGTTTTTT. This codes for CASSPPGINEKLFF. This chain links TRBV7-2 with TRBJ1-4; unclear D gene. Trimming removed 5 bases at V and 4 bases at J, with 11 bases between. Germline CDR1 is SGHTA and CDR2 is FQGNSA. This CDR3 has 14 amino acids.

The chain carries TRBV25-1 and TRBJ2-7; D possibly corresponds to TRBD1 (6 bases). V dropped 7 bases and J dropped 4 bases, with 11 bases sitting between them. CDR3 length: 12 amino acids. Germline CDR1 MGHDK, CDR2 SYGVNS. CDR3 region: CASKGEMYEQYF. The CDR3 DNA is TGTGCCAGCAAGGGGGAGATGTACGAGCAGTACTTC.

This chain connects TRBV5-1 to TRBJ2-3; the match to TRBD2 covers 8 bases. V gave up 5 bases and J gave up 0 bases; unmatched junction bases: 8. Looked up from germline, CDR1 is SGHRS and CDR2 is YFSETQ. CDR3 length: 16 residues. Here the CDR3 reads CASRPLAGSSTDTQYF. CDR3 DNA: TGCGCCAGCAGGCCCTTAGCGGGGTCTAGCACAGATACGCAGTATTTT.

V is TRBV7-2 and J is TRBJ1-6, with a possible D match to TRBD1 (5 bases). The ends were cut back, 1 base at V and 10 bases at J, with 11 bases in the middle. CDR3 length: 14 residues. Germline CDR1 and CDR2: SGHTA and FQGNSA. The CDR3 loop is CASSLGQFGSPLHF. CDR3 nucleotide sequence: TGTGCCAGCAGCTTAGGACAGTTCGGCTCACCCCTCCACTTT. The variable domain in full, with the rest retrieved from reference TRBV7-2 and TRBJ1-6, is GAGVSQSPSNKVTEKGKDVELRCDPISGHTALYWYRQSLGQGLEFLIYFQGNSAPDKSGLPSDRFSAERTGGSVSTLTIQRTQQEDSAVYLCASSLGQFGSPLHFGNGTRLTVT.

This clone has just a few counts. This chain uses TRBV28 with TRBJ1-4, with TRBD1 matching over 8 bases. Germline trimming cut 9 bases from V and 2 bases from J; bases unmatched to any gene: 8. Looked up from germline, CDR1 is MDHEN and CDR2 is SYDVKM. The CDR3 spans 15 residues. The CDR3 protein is CASQQGVVTNEKLFF. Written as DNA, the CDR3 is TGTGCCAGTCAACAGGGGGTGGTGACTAATGAAAAACTGTTTTTT.

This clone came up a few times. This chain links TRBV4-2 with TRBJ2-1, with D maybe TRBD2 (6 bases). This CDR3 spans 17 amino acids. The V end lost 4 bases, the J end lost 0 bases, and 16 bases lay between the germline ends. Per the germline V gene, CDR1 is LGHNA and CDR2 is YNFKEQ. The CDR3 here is CASSLGLRESSYNEQFF. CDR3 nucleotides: TGTGCCAGCAGCCTAGGACTGCGGGAAAGCTCCTACAATGAGCAGTTCTTC.

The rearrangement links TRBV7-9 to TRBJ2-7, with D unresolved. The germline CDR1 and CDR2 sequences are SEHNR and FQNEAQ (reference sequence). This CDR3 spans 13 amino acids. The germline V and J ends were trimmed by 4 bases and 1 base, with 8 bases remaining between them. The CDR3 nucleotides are TGTGCCAGCAGCTCACAGATATCCTACGAGCAGTACTTC. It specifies CASSSQISYEQYF.